These T cell receptor beta chains were read from a single sample in a study of T cell responses to AZD1222 COVID-19 vaccine. The method was immunoSEQ multiplex PCR; TCRdb's version includes in-frame clones alone and lacks a portion of them. The sample consists of 90,000 to 120,000 clones, about 89% of them appearing once. The material was peripheral blood, obtained 28 days after the second AZD1222 dose. The source of these receptors is an adult who received the AZD1222 COVID-19 vaccine. Both conserved end residues are part of each CDR3. Expanded clones are given a class, and other clones once, few, many or no size at all.

v_call: TRBV27
clone_size: .
j_call: TRBJ2-3
cdr3_aa: CASAYRGGPTDTQYF

v_call: TRBV7-9
clone_size: .
j_call: TRBJ2-2
cdr3_aa: CASSPRRAGENTGELFF

v_call: TRBV5-1
clone_size: .
j_call: TRBJ2-1
cdr3_aa: CASSSNSGSPNNEQFF

v_call: TRBV11-2
clone_size: .
j_call: TRBJ1-1
cdr3_aa: CASSLRRGTEAFF

v_call: TRBV5-5
clone_size: .
j_call: TRBJ2-1
cdr3_aa: CASERTGVTYNEQFF

v_call: TRBV5-6
clone_size: .
j_call: TRBJ2-1
cdr3_aa: CASSLGRVGQFF

v_call: TRBV11-2
clone_size: .
j_call: TRBJ1-6
cdr3_aa: CASSATGDPNSPLHF

v_call: TRBV5-1
clone_size: .
j_call: TRBJ2-7
cdr3_aa: CASSVNRGGGYEQYF

v_call: TRBV11-2
clone_size: .
j_call: TRBJ2-1
cdr3_aa: CASSLPSGRNEQFF

v_call: TRBV6-5
clone_size: .
j_call: TRBJ2-2
cdr3_aa: CASSYSLSPDRELFF

v_call: TRBV15
clone_size: once
j_call: TRBJ1-4
cdr3_aa: CATVPGGSTNEKLFF

v_call: TRBV25-1
clone_size: .
j_call: TRBJ2-3
cdr3_aa: CASLDSNTDTQYF

v_call: TRBV18
clone_size: .
j_call: TRBJ2-1
cdr3_aa: CASSPGLAGQNNEQFF

v_call: TRBV30
clone_size: .
j_call: TRBJ2-2
cdr3_aa: CAWSWRGSGTGELFF

v_call: TRBV5-6
clone_size: once
j_call: TRBJ1-1
cdr3_aa: CASSFMTGGWITEAFF

v_call: TRBV7-2
clone_size: .
j_call: TRBJ1-1
cdr3_aa: CASSFTVNTEAFF

v_call: TRBV19
clone_size: once
j_call: TRBJ1-1
cdr3_aa: CASMPRGFPRAFF

v_call: TRBV18
clone_size: .
j_call: TRBJ2-3
cdr3_aa: CASSPLLAGGSTDTQYF

v_call: TRBV19
clone_size: .
j_call: TRBJ1-5
cdr3_aa: CASSITGNQPQHF

v_call: TRBV5-1
clone_size: .
j_call: TRBJ1-6
cdr3_aa: CASSPGPPDSPLHF

v_call: TRBV3-1/TRBV3-2
clone_size: once
j_call: TRBJ1-5
cdr3_aa: CASSQGNQPQHF

v_call: TRBV30
clone_size: .
j_call: TRBJ2-3
cdr3_aa: CAWSVASGSTDTQYF

v_call: TRBV30
clone_size: .
j_call: TRBJ1-1
cdr3_aa: CAWSSTVNTEAFF

v_call: TRBV18
clone_size: .
j_call: TRBJ1-1
cdr3_aa: CASSPPRGANTEAFF

v_call: TRBV21-1
clone_size: .
j_call: TRBJ1-1
cdr3_aa: CASSGPGGTEAFF

v_call: TRBV6-1
clone_size: .
j_call: TRBJ1-4
cdr3_aa: CASSEGRTASGTNEKLFF

v_call: TRBV6-5
clone_size: .
j_call: TRBJ2-5
cdr3_aa: CASSYSNSPSQYF